One and the same sample provided the 5 T cell receptor beta chains below, sequenced in a study of PD-L1 blockade in urothelial cancer. Time point: peripheral blood 6 weeks after treatment start. Data came from immunoSEQ multiplex PCR; TCRdb stores just in-frame clones and leaves some out. The sample contains 42,000 or so clones, roughly 78% of which appear only once. The sequencing here drew on PBMCs, taken around atezolizumab (anti-PD-L1) treatment. These receptors were collected from a man between 60 and 75 years old with urothelial cancer.

This chain uses TRBV19 with TRBJ1-5; D possibly corresponds to TRBD1 (6 bases). The V gene lost 4 bases and the J gene lost 5 bases, with 9 bases spanning the gap. The CDR3 runs 13 residues. Germline loops: CDR1 LNHDA, CDR2 SQIVND (reference sequence). CDR3 loop: CASSTAGDQPQHF. Written as DNA, the CDR3 is TGTGCCAGTAGTACTGCAGGGGATCAGCCCCAGCATTTT.

This chain's CDR3 is CASVSPRVSGANVLTF. The CDR3 nucleotides read TGTGCCAGTGTATCTCCCAGGGTATCAGGGGCCAACGTCCTGACTTTC. This chain uses TRBV19 with TRBJ2-6; possible D gene TRBD1, 5 bases. The CDR3 contains 16 residues. Trimming shortened V by 8 bases and J by 4 bases, and 18 bases separated the two germline ends. Germline V CDR1 and CDR2: LNHDA, SQIVND (reference sequence).

This sequence joins TRBV28 and TRBJ1-5, with 9 nucleotides matching TRBD1. The ends lost 8 bases at V and 2 bases at J; junction bases unmatched: 16. This CDR3 spans 18 amino acids. CDR1 and CDR2 from the germline V gene are MDHEN and SYDVKM. This chain's CDR3 is CASLNLDRGYLGNQPQHF. The CDR3, as DNA: TGTGCCAGCCTAAACCTCGACAGGGGGTATTTGGGCAATCAGCCCCAGCATTTT. The whole variable domain, remainder taken from reference TRBV28 and TRBJ1-5, is DVKVTQSSRYLVKRTGEKVFLECVQDMDHENMFWYRQDPGLGLRLIYFSYDVKMKEKGDIPEGYSVSREKKERFSLILESASTNQTSMYLCASLNLDRGYLGNQPQHFGDGTRLSIL.

V gene TRBV7-2 combines with J gene TRBJ2-7; 14 bases line up with TRBD2. Trimming at V came to 3 bases and at J to 9 bases, leaving 7 bases not matched to a gene. In germline, CDR1 is SGHTA, CDR2 FQGNSA. This CDR3 spans 15 amino acids. CDR3 coding DNA: TGTGCCAGCAGCTTCGGGACTAGCGGGAGTTCGGTGCAGTACTTC. It is translated as CASSFGTSGSSVQYF.

V usage is TRBV18 and J usage is TRBJ1-1, with D perhaps TRBD1 (6 bases). The CDR3 totals 16 residues. V shed 3 bases and J shed 9 bases, with 23 bases lying between them. Germline V gives CDR1 KGHSH, CDR2 LQKENI. Here the CDR3 reads CASSPGTLRGNEKAFF. For the CDR3, the DNA is TGTGCCAGCTCACCCGGGACACTGCGAGGTAATGAAAAAGCTTTCTTT.